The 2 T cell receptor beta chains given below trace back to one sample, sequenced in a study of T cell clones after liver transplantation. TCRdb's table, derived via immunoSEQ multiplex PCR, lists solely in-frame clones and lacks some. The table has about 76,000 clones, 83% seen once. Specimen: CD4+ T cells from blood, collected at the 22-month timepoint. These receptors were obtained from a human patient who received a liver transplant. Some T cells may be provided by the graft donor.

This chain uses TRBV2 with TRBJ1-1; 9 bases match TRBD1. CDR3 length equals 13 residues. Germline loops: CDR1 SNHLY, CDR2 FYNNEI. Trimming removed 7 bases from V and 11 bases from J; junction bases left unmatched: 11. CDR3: CASTDRGVSTAFF. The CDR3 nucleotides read TGTGCCAGCACGGACAGGGGAGTATCAACGGCTTTCTTT.

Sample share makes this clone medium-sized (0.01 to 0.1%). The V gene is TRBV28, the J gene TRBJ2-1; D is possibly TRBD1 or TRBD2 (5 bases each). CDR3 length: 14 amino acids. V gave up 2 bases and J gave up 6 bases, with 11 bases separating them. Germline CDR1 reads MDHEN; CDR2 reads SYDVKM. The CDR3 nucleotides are TGTGCCAGCAGTTTAGGGGGTGCAATCAATGAGCAGTTCTTC. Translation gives CASSLGGAINEQFF.